These T cell receptor beta chains were read from a single sample in a study of shared clonotypes between healthy human individuals. The assay was immunoSEQ multiplex PCR, and TCRdb's table has in-frame clones only and misses some. The sample has 2 million to 2.5 million clones, around 95% seen once. Sequences were obtained from naive CD4+ T cells sorted from blood. These receptors all stem from a man between 18 and 35 years old in good health. The CDR3 runs from the conserved cysteine through the conserved F or W. The D gene is left open where the match is weak. Some rows mark clone size as missing; the rest say once, few, many or name a class of expanded clone.

16,TRBV7-6,TRBJ1-3,-,-,TGTGCCAGCAGCTTAGCGGGGAAGGGGGTAGGAAACACCATATATTTT,CASSLAGKGVGNTIYF
17,TRBV5-1,TRBJ2-5,-,-,TGCGCCAGCAGCTTGGTGGAGGGGGGGCCAAAGATGGAGACCCAGTACTTC,CASSLVEGGPKMETQYF
18,TRBV27,TRBJ1-5,-,TRBD1,TGTGCCAGCAGTTCGACAGGGCCAGGTCGATATAGCAATCAGCCCCAGCATTTT,CASSSTGPGRYSNQPQHF
16,TRBV7-9,TRBJ2-7,-,TRBD2,TGTGCCAGCAGCTTAGGGCTAGCGGGATCCGGCTACGAGCAGTACTTC,CASSLGLAGSGYEQYF
14,TRBV6-6,TRBJ1-2,-,-,TGTGCCAGCAGTTACTCAGGGTCGGCAACTGGCTACACCTTC,CASSYSGSATGYTF
14,TRBV10-3,TRBJ1-1,-,TRBD1,TGTGCCATCAGTGAAAACAGGGGGAACACTGAAGCTTTCTTT,CAISENRGNTEAFF
16,TRBV11-2,TRBJ2-3,-,TRBD2,TGTGCCAGCAGCTTAAGACTAGCTTCAACATCGGATACGCAGTATTTT,CASSLRLASTSDTQYF
11,TRBV20-1,TRBJ1-1,-,-,TGCAGTGCCCTCAGGAACACTGAAGCTTTCTTT,CSALRNTEAFF
18,TRBV5-1,TRBJ1-6,-,TRBD1,TGCGCCAGCAGCTTCCGGGACAGGGGGAGCTCCTATAATTCACCCCTCCACTTT,CASSFRDRGSSYNSPLHF
16,TRBV6-5,TRBJ1-1,-,TRBD1,TGTGCCAGCAGTTACTCCGTCGGACAGGGGAACACTGAAGCTTTCTTT,CASSYSVGQGNTEAFF
15,TRBV5-1,TRBJ1-6,-,-,TGCGCCAGCAGCCTAGGACCCGGCTATAATTCACCCCTCCACTTT,CASSLGPGYNSPLHF
16,TRBV4-1,TRBJ1-5,-,-,TGCGCCAGCAGCCAAGTGGCACTGACAAGCAATCAGCCCCAGCATTTT,CASSQVALTSNQPQHF
16,TRBV19,TRBJ2-3,-,TRBD2,TGTGCCAGTAGTATCTTGAAGACTAGCGGGTCAGATACGCAGTATTTT,CASSILKTSGSDTQYF
16,TRBV4-3,TRBJ2-3,-,TRBD2,TGCGCCAGCAGCCAATTAGCGGGGGGGATCACAGATACGCAGTATTTT,CASSQLAGGITDTQYF
15,TRBV14,TRBJ1-1,-,-,TGTGCCAGCAGTAATTCCGGGAAAAGGGGCTTGGAAGCTTTCTTT,CASSNSGKRGLEAFF
14,TRBV15,TRBJ1-2,-,-,TGTGCCACCAGCAGAGATCGGGCGGACTATGGCTACACCTTC,CATSRDRADYGYTF
15,TRBV11-2,TRBJ2-3,-,TRBD1,TGTGCCAGCAGCTTTCTCGGACAGGGTACAGATACGCAGTATTTT,CASSFLGQGTDTQYF
16,TRBV7-6,TRBJ2-5,-,TRBD2,TGTGCCAGCAGCCATTCTCCCTGGCGGGAGAAAGAGACCCAGTACTTC,CASSHSPWREKETQYF
13,TRBV29-1,TRBJ1-1,-,-,TGCAGCGTGGGGGGGAGGTTGAACACTGAAGCTTTCTTT,CSVGGRLNTEAFF
15,TRBV4-2,TRBJ2-2,-,TRBD2,TGTGCCAGCAGCCTCGGGGGGGCGAACACCGGGGAGCTGTTTTTT,CASSLGGANTGELFF
15,TRBV21-1,TRBJ1-5,-,-,TGTGCCAGCCGCCCCGGGGGGGATAGCAATCAGCCCCAGCATTTT,CASRPGGDSNQPQHF
14,TRBV7-2,TRBJ1-6,-,-,TGTGCCAGCAGCTTCAGCTCCTATAATTCACCCCTCCACTTT,CASSFSSYNSPLHF
16,TRBV30,TRBJ1-4,-,-,TGTGCCTGGAGGAGGAGGCAACCCACACAAAATGAAAAACTGTTTTTT,CAWRRRQPTQNEKLFF
14,TRBV6-5,TRBJ2-1,once,TRBD2,TGTGCCAGCACCCGGACTAGCGGGGGATATGAGCAGTTCTTC,CASTRTSGGYEQFF
16,TRBV10-3,TRBJ1-2,-,TRBD1,TGTGCCATCAGCCCCACAGGGGGCCCTTCAACGGAGGGCTACACCTTC,CAISPTGGPSTEGYTF
15,TRBV16,TRBJ1-5,-,-,TGTGCCAGCAGTCCAGGTGGGAGTAGCAATCAGCCCCAGCATTTT,CASSPGGSSNQPQHF
13,TRBV7-2,TRBJ2-3,-,TRBD2,TGTGCCAGCAGGTTGACTAGCGGGAGCTTTCAGTATTTT,CASRLTSGSFQYF
12,TRBV18,TRBJ1-4,-,-,TGTGCCAGCTCACCGGTTAATGAAAAACTGTTTTTT,CASSPVNEKLFF
14,TRBV27,TRBJ2-1,-,TRBD2,TGTGCCAGCAGACTAGCGGGAAGGTACAATGAGCAGTTCTTC,CASRLAGRYNEQFF
16,TRBV11-2,TRBJ2-1,-,TRBD2,TGTGCCAGCAGCTTACAGACAGCGGGAGCCTACAATGAGCAGTTCTTC,CASSLQTAGAYNEQFF
14,TRBV13,TRBJ2-7,-,TRBD2,TGTGCCAGCAGCTTTAGCGGGAGGGTCCGCGAGCAGTACTTC,CASSFSGRVREQYF
16,TRBV5-1,TRBJ2-7,-,TRBD2,TGCGCCAGCAGCTTGGGGTATAGCGGGGGTCCCAACGAGCAGTACTTC,CASSLGYSGGPNEQYF
15,TRBV7-9,TRBJ2-5,once,-,TGTGCCAGCAGCCCTCGATTGACCTCCCAAGAGACCCAGTACTTC,CASSPRLTSQETQYF
13,TRBV5-5,TRBJ1-2,-,-,TGTGCCAGCAGCTTGGGCAGGTTTTATGGCTACACCTTC,CASSLGRFYGYTF
16,TRBV25-1,TRBJ1-6,-,TRBD1,TGTGCCAGCAGTGAATCAAGGACAGGGGATAATTCACCCCTCCACTTT,CASSESRTGDNSPLHF
14,TRBV4-1,TRBJ1-6,-,-,TGCGCCAGCAGCCAAATAACAGGCAGTTCACCCCTCCACTTT,CASSQITGSSPLHF